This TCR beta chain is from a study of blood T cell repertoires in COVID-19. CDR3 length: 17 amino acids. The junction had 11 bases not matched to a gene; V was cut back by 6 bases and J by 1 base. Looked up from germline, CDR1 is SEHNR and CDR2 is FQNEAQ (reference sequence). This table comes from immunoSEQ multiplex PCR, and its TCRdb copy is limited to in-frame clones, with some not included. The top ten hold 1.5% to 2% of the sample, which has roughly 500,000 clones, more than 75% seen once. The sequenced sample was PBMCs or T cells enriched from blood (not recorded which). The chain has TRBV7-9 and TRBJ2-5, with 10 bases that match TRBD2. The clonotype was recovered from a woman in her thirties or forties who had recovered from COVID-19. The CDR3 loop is CASRFSGRVGVQETQYF. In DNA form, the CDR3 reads TGTGCCAGCAGGTTCAGCGGGAGGGTCGGTGTCCAAGAGACCCAGTACTTC.